The 25 T cell receptor beta chains in this list originate from one sample, sequenced in a study of cytomegalovirus exposure and HLA in healthy donors. A multiplex PCR was run with 60 Vbeta primers and 13 Jbeta primers. TCRdb's copy holds only in-frame clones and misses some; the assay was immunoSEQ multiplex PCR. The repertoire includes some 160,000 clones, roughly 85% of them detected once, and approximately 3.6% sits in the top ten. The specimen sequenced was PBMCs. The receptors originated from a male donor in good health and CMV-seronegative.

The chain is built from TRBV10-1 and TRBJ2-1; D is possibly TRBD2 (5 bases). Trimming cost V 3 bases and J 8 bases, with 17 bases left between them. The germline V gene encodes CDR1 WNHNN and CDR2 SYGVQD (reference sequence). The CDR3 loop spans 15 amino acids. The DNA for the CDR3 is TGCGCCAGCAGTGAAGTTAGACCGGAGGTGGATGAGCAGTTCTTC. Translated, it gives CASSEVRPEVDEQFF.

The chain recombines TRBV7-2 with TRBJ2-4; D gene uncertain. V shed 0 bases and J shed 0 bases, with 3 bases lying between them. CDR3 size: 14 residues. Germline V lookup: CDR1 SGHTA, CDR2 FQGNSA. The CDR3 protein is CASSLALAKNIQYF. The CDR3 coding sequence is TGTGCCAGCAGCTTAGCACTAGCCAAAAACATTCAGTACTTC.

This chain joins TRBV6-5 and TRBJ2-7; TRBD2 might be the D (7 bases). Trimming left V 8 bases short and J 6 bases short, with 14 bases between. Germline assignment: CDR1 MNHEY and CDR2 SVGAGI. The CDR3 covers 12 residues. In DNA, the CDR3 is TGTGCCAGCCTCCCCGGGGGGCGCGAGCAGTACTTC. Residues: CASLPGGREQYF.

This clone is a singleton in its sample. The V and J genes are TRBV5-1 and TRBJ2-2, with a possible D match to TRBD2 (5 bases). This CDR3 has 17 amino acids. The V end lost 4 bases, the J end lost 5 bases, and 21 bases lay between the germline ends. Germline V gene lookup returns CDR1 SGHRS and CDR2 YFSETQ. CDR3 sequence: CASSPQERPRGTGELFF. For the CDR3, the DNA is TGCGCCAGCAGCCCGCAGGAGCGGCCTCGGGGTACCGGGGAGCTGTTTTTT. The full variable domain, with the rest looked up from reference TRBV5-1 and TRBJ2-2, is KAGVTQTPRYLIKTRGQQVTLSCSPISGHRSVSWYQQTPGQGLQFLFEYFSETQRNKGNFPGRFSGRQFSNSRSEMNVSTLELGDSALYLCASSPQERPRGTGELFFGEGSRLTVL.

The gene calls are TRBV6-6 and TRBJ1-4; D is undetermined. Germline loops: CDR1 MNHNY, CDR2 SVGAGI (reference sequence). The CDR3 is 13 residues long. Trimming took 5 bases from V and 8 from J, leaving 12 bases between them. CDR3: CASSRFEREKLFF. The CDR3 DNA sequence: TGTGCCAGCAGTCGATTTGAACGGGAAAAACTGTTTTTT.

The chain uses TRBV7-2 and TRBJ2-7, with D possibly TRBD2 on 6 matching bases. The CDR3 has 13 residues. Germline V CDR1 and CDR2: SGHTA, FQGNSA. V lost 8 bases, J lost 7 bases, and 18 bases lay in between. The CDR3 reads CASAGQGGWEQYF. CDR3 DNA: TGTGCCAGCGCGGGGCAGGGAGGTTGGGAGCAGTACTTC.

The table lists this clone with a few counts. The CDR3 DNA reads as TGCGCCAGCCGGGGACACGGCAATGAGCAGTTCTTC. Its protein is CASRGHGNEQFF. The V call is TRBV10-2, the J call TRBJ2-1, with a possible D match to TRBD1 (6 bases). CDR1 is WSHSY and CDR2 is SAAADI in the germline V gene. The CDR3 runs 12 residues. Trimming took 8 bases from V and 6 from J, leaving 11 bases between them.

The CDR3 coding sequence is TGTGCCAGCAGTTCCGTAGTCACCGGGAGGAAGGACGAGCAGTACTTC. This sequence encodes CASSSVVTGRKDEQYF. V and J are TRBV6-5 and TRBJ2-7; 7 nucleotides line up with TRBD2. V trimming: 4 bases; J trimming: 5 bases; junction bases outside the gene matches: 14. Germline-derived CDR1 and CDR2 are MNHEY and SVGAGI. CDR3 length: 16 amino acids.

This sequence joins TRBV27 and TRBJ1-6; the match to TRBD1 covers 8 bases. CDR3 length: 15 residues. Per the germline V gene, CDR1 is MNHEY and CDR2 is SMNVEV (reference sequence). With 3 bases clipped from V and 7 bases from J, the junction kept 5 bases outside the gene matches. The CDR3 spells CASSFIQGGNSPLHF. CDR3 in DNA: TGTGCCAGCAGTTTCATACAGGGGGGGAATTCACCCCTCCACTTT.

Here the CDR3 DNA reads TGCGCCAGCAGCCCAGGTCTTGGTGGCACTGAAGCTTTCTTT. Amino acids: CASSPGLGGTEAFF. The chain links TRBV4-1 to TRBJ1-1; D is ambiguous. V lost 4 bases, J lost 4 bases, and 13 bases lay in between. CDR1 is MGHRA, CDR2 YSYEKL, per germline. The CDR3 is 14 residues long.

Only one count was recorded for this clone. This rearrangement joins TRBV6-5 to TRBJ1-5; 8 nucleotides align to TRBD1. CDR1 MNHEY and CDR2 SVGAGI come from the germline V gene. Unmatched junction bases numbered 5, after V lost 8 bases and J lost 2 bases. This CDR3 is built from 14 residues. CDR3 residues: CASADRAGNQPQHF. The CDR3 DNA follows: TGTGCCAGCGCGGACAGGGCGGGCAATCAGCCCCAGCATTTT.

The CDR3 protein is CASTLGGRNEQFF. The CDR3 region has the DNA TGTGCCAGCACCCTGGGAGGGAGAAATGAGCAGTTCTTC. The chain employs TRBV7-2 and TRBJ2-1, with 7 bases lining up with TRBD2. The germline gives CDR1 SGHTA, CDR2 FQGNSA. This CDR3 region has 13 residues. J was trimmed by 7 bases and V by 7 bases; bases with no gene match: 7.

This rearrangement joins TRBV9 to TRBJ2-2; 7 bases fit TRBD1. Unmatched junction bases numbered 8, after V lost 4 bases and J lost 2 bases. Germline assignment: CDR1 SGDLS and CDR2 YYNGEE. This CDR3 is 16 amino acids long. The CDR3 nucleotides read TGTGCCAGCAGCCCCCAGACAGGGATAAACACCGGGGAGCTGTTTTTT. Its translation is CASSPQTGINTGELFF. The full variable domain, with the rest looked up from reference TRBV9 and TRBJ2-2, is DSGVTQTPKHLITATGQRVTLRCSPRSGDLSVYWYQQSLDQGLQFLIQYYNGEERAKGNILERFSAQQFPDLHSELNLSSLELGDSALYFCASSPQTGINTGELFFGEGSRLTVL.

The genes are TRBV19 and TRBJ2-5; maybe TRBD2 (5 bases). The closer fit of TRBJ2-7 to the DNA end suggests the J call may be wrong. The CDR3 has 13 residues. Per germline, CDR1 LNHDA and CDR2 SQIVND (reference sequence). The CDR3: CASSIGSGNEQYF. CDR3 in DNA: TGTGCCAGTAGTATAGGATCGGGGAACGAGCAGTACTTC.

The chain combines TRBV13 with TRBJ2-1; the match to TRBD1 covers 8 bases. Germline lookup yields CDR1 PRHDT and CDR2 FYEKMQ (reference sequence). The length of the CDR3 is 14 residues. The V segment lost 6 bases and the J segment 3 bases; nucleotides outside the gene matches: 4. The CDR3 bases are TGTGCCAGCAGTAGGGACAGGCACTACAATGAGCAGTTCTTC. This encodes CASSRDRHYNEQFF.

CDR3 nucleotides: TGTGCCAGCAGCCCGGGGGGTATTGAAGCTTTCTTT. This codes for CASSPGGIEAFF. The rearrangement joins TRBV7-8 to TRBJ1-1; possible D gene TRBD1, 5 bases. V was shortened by 5 bases and J by 7 bases, with 11 bases between the two germline ends. Looked up from germline, CDR1 is SGHVS and CDR2 is FQNEAQ. The CDR3 is 12 residues long.

This sequence joins TRBV11-2 and TRBJ2-5; 16 nucleotides align to TRBD2. With V trimmed by 3 bases and J by 5 bases, 12 bases remained unmatched. The CDR3 contains 19 residues. Per germline, CDR1 SGHAT and CDR2 FQNNGV. CDR3 residues: CASSFIPGLAGGPRETQYF. CDR3 DNA sequence: TGTGCCAGCAGCTTTATCCCGGGACTAGCGGGGGGGCCCCGGGAGACCCAGTACTTC. Complete variable domain (other parts from reference TRBV11-2 and TRBJ2-5): EAGVAQSPRYKIIEKRQSVAFWCNPISGHATLYWYQQILGQGPKLLIQFQNNGVVDDSQLPKDRFSAERLKGVDSTLKIQPAKLEDSAVYLCASSFIPGLAGGPRETQYFGPGTRLLVL.

The chain uses TRBV4-1 and TRBJ1-1; the D gene is possibly TRBD1 (5 bases). Germline V gene data show CDR1 as MGHRA and CDR2 as YSYEKL. The CDR3 has 15 amino acids. With 1 base removed from V and 6 bases from J, the gap between germline ends came to 15 bases. CDR3 residues: CASSQGGQGPSEAFF. The DNA for the CDR3 is TGCGCCAGCAGCCAAGGAGGCCAGGGCCCTTCTGAAGCTTTCTTT.

This chain connects TRBV28 to TRBJ1-2, with TRBD1 matching 7 bases. This CDR3 spans 16 amino acids. V lost 5 bases to trimming and J lost 4 bases; unmatched junction nucleotides: 13. Germline values: CDR1 MDHEN, CDR2 SYDVKM. The CDR3 sequence is CASSRGGRSLSYGYTF. CDR3 coding DNA: TGTGCCAGCAGTCGAGGGGGCAGGTCTCTCTCCTATGGCTACACCTTC.

The V gene is TRBV10-3, the J gene TRBJ1-1; 12 bases are shared with TRBD1. There are 14 residues in the CDR3. Germline CDR1 is ENHRY and CDR2 is SYGVKD. The V and J ends lost 6 bases and 5 bases, in that order; junction bases with no gene match: 4. In DNA, the CDR3 is TGTGCCATCAGGACGGGACAGGGGGCAACTGAAGCTTTCTTT. Its protein is CAIRTGQGATEAFF.

The chain has TRBV2 and TRBJ2-7; D might be TRBD2 (5 bases). CDR3 length: 15 residues. Trimming removed 0 bases from V and 2 bases from J, with 11 bases in between. Per the germline V gene, CDR1 is SNHLY and CDR2 is FYNNEI. CDR3 DNA sequence: TGTGCCAGCAGTGAAGCGCATGGGAGAACCTACGAGCAGTACTTC. Its protein is CASSEAHGRTYEQYF.

This clone appeared a single time. The junction differs from germline at one of its ends, possibly a read error. Other DNA variants within this sample encode the same CDR3. The chain joins TRBV9 to TRBJ2-1, with D possibly TRBD1 on 6 matching bases. CDR1 is SGDLS, CDR2 YYNGEE, per germline. The CDR3 loop spans 16 amino acids. The CDR3, as DNA: TGCGCCAGCAGCGTAGGTCCGGACAGCTCCTACAATGAGCAGTTCTTC. This translates into CASSVGPDSSYNEQFF.

The chain has TRBV28 and TRBJ2-1; D might be TRBD2 (6 bases). Germline V gene data show CDR1 as MDHEN and CDR2 as SYDVKM. The V gene lost 7 bases and the J gene lost 9 bases, with 16 bases spanning the gap. This CDR3 is 13 amino acids long. This CDR3 is CASKEGGVGEQFF. The DNA of the CDR3 is TGTGCCAGCAAGGAGGGAGGAGTGGGTGAGCAGTTCTTC. The whole variable domain, remainder taken from reference TRBV28 and TRBJ2-1, is DVKVTQSSRYLVKRTGEKVFLECVQDMDHENMFWYRQDPGLGLRLIYFSYDVKMKEKGDIPEGYSVSREKKERFSLILESASTNQTSMYLCASKEGGVGEQFFGPGTRLTVL.

J is TRBJ2-7 and V is TRBV2, with D perhaps matching TRBD2 (5 bases). The germline CDR1 and CDR2 sequences are SNHLY and FYNNEI. V was shortened by 4 bases and J by 2 bases, with 9 bases between the two germline ends. This CDR3 is built from 13 residues. CDR3 DNA sequence: TGTGCCAGCAGTGTTTACGGGGCCTACGAGCAGTACTTC. Translated: CASSVYGAYEQYF.

V and J are TRBV29-1 and TRBJ2-1; tentative D call: TRBD1 (6 bases). Trimming left V 7 bases short and J 7 bases short, with 11 bases between. From germline, CDR1 is SQVTM and CDR2 ANQGSEA. This CDR3 is 11 amino acids long. This CDR3 reads CSGLTGNEQFF. CDR3 in DNA: TGCAGCGGCCTCACAGGGAATGAGCAGTTCTTC.